One sample yielded the 29 T cell receptor beta chains listed below, sequenced in a study of beta chain features in type 1 diabetes. Whole-study results and caveats: Type 1 diabetes patients had moderately but significantly shorter TCRB CDR3s in all four CD4+ subsets.

Sequenced material consisted of expressed TCRB transcripts (all of the isolated RNA was reverse transcribed). Assay: immunoSEQ multiplex PCR; the TCRdb copy retains only in-frame clones and omits some. The table records around 360,000 clones, roughly 12% of them present only once. Their antigens remain unidentified. Source material: naive CD4+ T cells from blood. All receptors come from a woman between 18 and 30 years old with type 1 diabetes.

DNA of the CDR3: TGTGCCAGCAGCTTAGATCAAGGGAGGGCTTTCTTT. Translation: CASSLDQGRAFF. The chain is built from TRBV11-2 and TRBJ1-1; unclear D gene. Germline CDR1 is SGHAT and CDR2 is FQNNGV. V lost 0 bases to trimming and J lost 11 bases, with 10 bases between them. This CDR3 has 12 amino acids.

Only a few counts were recorded for this clone. The chain is built from TRBV9 and TRBJ1-6; 11 bases are shared with TRBD1. This CDR3 spans 17 amino acids. Germline values: CDR1 SGDLS, CDR2 YYNGEE. J gave up 9 bases and V 5 bases, and 13 bases lay outside the gene matches. Written as DNA, the CDR3 is TGTGCCAGCAGTCCCAGGGGACCGGGACAGGGGGGTTCACCCCTCCACTTT. Translating it yields CASSPRGPGQGGSPLHF.

This chain links TRBV11-2 with TRBJ2-1; perhaps TRBD2 as D (7 bases). The CDR3 has 14 amino acids. V shed 2 bases and J shed 15 bases, with 20 bases lying between them. CDR1 is SGHAT, CDR2 FQNNGV, per germline. This CDR3 is CASSLNRGARRGFF. The CDR3 bases are TGTGCCAGCAGCTTAAACCGGGGGGCTCGGCGGGGGTTCTTC.

The V gene is TRBV6-5, the J gene TRBJ2-7; no definite D call. The CDR3 runs to 12 residues. The germline gives CDR1 MNHEY, CDR2 SVGAGI. V shed 11 bases and J shed 0 bases, with 11 bases lying between them. In DNA form, the CDR3 reads TGTGCCGTCCGGAGTCTCTCCTACGAGCAGTACTTC. Residues: CAVRSLSYEQYF.

This clone was detected only a few times. The chain employs TRBV15 and TRBJ2-7; D uncertain. From germline, CDR1 is LNHNV and CDR2 YYDKDF (reference sequence). V lost 0 bases, J lost 4 bases, and 16 bases lay in between. CDR3 length equals 16 residues. CDR3 residues: CATSRDWPDEPYEQYF. For the CDR3, the DNA is TGTGCCACCAGCAGAGATTGGCCTGATGAACCGTACGAGCAGTACTTC.

This clone has only a few counts. The chain employs TRBV7-2 and TRBJ2-7, with 10 bases identical to TRBD2. From germline, CDR1 is SGHTA and CDR2 FQGNSA. Germline trimming cut 5 bases from V and 3 bases from J; bases unmatched to any gene: 10. The CDR3 contains 16 residues. The CDR3: CASSKGASGSYYEQYF. The CDR3 bases are TGTGCCAGCAGCAAAGGGGCTAGCGGGAGCTACTACGAGCAGTACTTC.

This chain uses TRBV10-3 with TRBJ2-2; 8 bases are shared with TRBD1. CDR1 and CDR2 (germline): ENHRY, SYGVKD. With V trimmed by 7 bases and J by 5 bases, 6 bases remained unmatched. CDR3 length equals 14 residues. CDR3 in DNA: TGTGCCATCACAGACAGGGGATGGACCGGGGAGCTGTTTTTT. Protein product: CAITDRGWTGELFF.

This clone was observed a few times. This sequence joins TRBV4-3 and TRBJ1-4; D is perhaps TRBD1 (5 bases). The CDR3 spans 16 residues. V was pared by 0 bases and J by 8 bases, with 16 bases between. In germline, CDR1 is LGHNA, CDR2 YSLEER. The CDR3 sequence: CASSQEGGQRREKLFF. DNA of the CDR3: TGCGCCAGCAGCCAAGAGGGGGGTCAGCGAAGGGAAAAACTGTTTTTT.

This clone was counted between two and nine times. This rearrangement joins TRBV4-1 to TRBJ2-4; D remains ambiguous. The CDR3 consists of 14 residues. Germline CDR1 and CDR2: MGHRA and YSYEKL. Trimming removed 1 base from V and 4 bases from J, with 8 bases in between. The CDR3 reads CASSQVTQKNIQYF. The CDR3, as DNA: TGCGCCAGCAGCCAAGTAACACAGAAAAACATTCAGTACTTC.

In this sample, this clone turned up a few times. The chain combines TRBV5-1 with TRBJ2-3; no reliable D call. Germline V gives CDR1 SGHRS, CDR2 YFSETQ. Trimming shortened V by 0 bases and J by 0 bases, and 8 bases separated the two germline ends. This CDR3 is 15 amino acids long. CDR3 nucleotides: TGCGCCAGCAGCTTGGTCCAGGCTAGCACAGATACGCAGTATTTT. As protein: CASSLVQASTDTQYF.

The chain joins TRBV7-2 to TRBJ1-5, with TRBD1 as a possible D gene (6 bases). This CDR3 contains 15 residues. The germline V gene has CDR1 SGHTA and CDR2 FQGNSA. The ends were cut back, 3 bases at V and 1 base at J, with 10 bases in the middle. This CDR3 is CASSLDSLSNQPQHF. The CDR3 DNA is TGTGCCAGCAGCTTGGACAGCCTCAGCAATCAGCCCCAGCATTTT.

This clone was counted between two and nine times. The CDR3 DNA follows: TGTGCCACCAGCAGAGAAGAGTCAGGGGTCTCCAATGAGCAGTTCTTC. Amino acid sequence: CATSREESGVSNEQFF. The rearrangement joins TRBV15 to TRBJ2-1, with a weak D call TRBD1 (6 bases). V was shortened by 0 bases and J by 6 bases, with 15 bases between the two germline ends. This CDR3 is built from 16 residues. CDR1 is LNHNV, CDR2 YYDKDF, per germline (reference sequence).

This clone showed up just a few times. The rearrangement joins TRBV11-2 to TRBJ1-2, with D possibly TRBD1 on 5 matching bases. This CDR3 region has 14 residues. V was cut by 1 base and J by 7 bases, with 13 bases left in between. Germline CDR1 SGHAT, CDR2 FQNNGV. CDR3 in amino acids: CASSLAVGPRGYTF. CDR3 coding DNA: TGTGCCAGCAGCTTAGCGGTGGGGCCTCGTGGCTACACCTTC.

This clone was detected a few times. The chain couples TRBV6-5 to TRBJ2-2, with TRBD1 identical over 7 bases. The trim removed 2 bases at V and 0 bases at J, leaving 0 bases unmatched. There are 15 residues in the CDR3. CDR1 is MNHEY, CDR2 SVGAGI, per germline. The CDR3 spells CASSYQGANTGELFF. The DNA of the CDR3 is TGTGCCAGCAGTTACCAGGGGGCGAACACCGGGGAGCTGTTTTTT.

This clone was observed a handful of times. The J gene is TRBJ2-1, the V gene TRBV14, with 8 bases fitting TRBD2. The V and J ends lost 1 base and 3 bases, in that order; junction bases with no gene match: 5. CDR1 and CDR2 (germline): SGHDN, FVKESK. This CDR3 region has 16 residues. The CDR3 loop is CASSQGAGAIYNEQFF. CDR3 DNA sequence: TGTGCCAGCAGCCAAGGAGCGGGGGCGATCTACAATGAGCAGTTCTTC.

This clone was detected a few times. CDR3 nucleotide sequence: TGCGCCAGCAGCGGCCGGGACTCACACAATGAGCAGTTCTTC. The encoded protein is CASSGRDSHNEQFF. The chain employs TRBV5-1 and TRBJ2-1, with D possibly matching TRBD2 (6 bases). Germline lookup yields CDR1 SGHRS and CDR2 YFSETQ. This CDR3 has 14 amino acids. The V end was cut by 4 bases, the J end by 5 bases, with 13 bases between.

The chain has TRBV7-9 and TRBJ1-2, with 9 positions matching TRBD1. J lost 4 bases, V lost 5 bases, and 8 bases had no gene match. Germline lookup yields CDR1 SEHNR and CDR2 FQNEAQ (reference sequence). This CDR3 is built from 15 residues. The CDR3 region is CASSRTGGVSYGYTF. The CDR3 DNA reads TGTGCCAGCAGCCGTACAGGGGGCGTGAGCTATGGCTACACCTTC.

The gene calls are TRBV30 and TRBJ1-1, with D perhaps matching TRBD1 (5 bases). This CDR3 spans 11 amino acids. With 5 bases removed from V and 4 bases from J, the gap between germline ends came to 8 bases. CDR1 and CDR2 (germline): GTSNPN, SVGIG (reference sequence). DNA for the CDR3: TGTGCCTGGGGGGCCTTCACTGAAGCTTTCTTT. It is translated as CAWGAFTEAFF.

This clone came up a few times. The rearrangement links TRBV4-2 to TRBJ1-2, with D maybe TRBD1 (5 bases). CDR1 LGHNA and CDR2 YNFKEQ come from the germline V gene. V dropped 1 base and J dropped 1 base, with 10 bases sitting between them. This CDR3 region has 15 residues. The CDR3 DNA sequence: TGTGCCAGCAGCCAAGTACAGGCCAGTAACTATGGCTACACCTTC. Encoded protein: CASSQVQASNYGYTF.

The CDR3 protein is CASSSIAGGPYNEQFF. The DNA for the CDR3 is TGTGCCAGCAGCTCAATAGCGGGAGGGCCCTACAATGAGCAGTTCTTC. This chain connects TRBV7-2 to TRBJ2-1, with 11 bases matching TRBD2. Trimming took 4 bases from V and 2 from J; bases not matched to a gene: 4. This CDR3 contains 16 residues. Per germline, CDR1 SGHTA and CDR2 FQGNSA.

This chain uses TRBV29-1 with TRBJ2-3; maybe TRBD2 (5 bases). Germline CDR1 SQVTM, CDR2 ANQGSEA. CDR3 length equals 13 residues. V lost 4 bases and J lost 0, with 8 bases in between. This chain's CDR3 is CSVAGVSTDTQYF. CDR3 coding DNA: TGCAGCGTTGCCGGGGTGAGCACAGATACGCAGTATTTT.

This clone was picked up a small number of times. J is TRBJ2-7 and V is TRBV28, with TRBD1 identical over 11 bases. J gave up 9 bases and V 5 bases, and 15 bases lay outside the gene matches. The germline gives CDR1 MDHEN, CDR2 SYDVKM. This CDR3 region has 16 residues. For the CDR3, the DNA is TGTGCCAGCAGTCCGGCCGGGGACAGGGGGTTTGTTGTGCAGTACTTC. Protein sequence: CASSPAGDRGFVVQYF. The complete variable domain, with remaining parts taken from reference TRBV28 and TRBJ2-7, reads DVKVTQSSRYLVKRTGEKVFLECVQDMDHENMFWYRQDPGLGLRLIYFSYDVKMKEKGDIPEGYSVSREKKERFSLILESASTNQTSMYLCASSPAGDRGFVVQYFGPGTRLTVT.

The rearrangement links TRBV28 to TRBJ2-7, with a possible D match to TRBD1 (5 bases). Trimming pared 8 bases from V and 1 base from J, leaving 12 bases between. The CDR3 loop spans 13 amino acids. Germline lookup yields CDR1 MDHEN and CDR2 SYDVKM. CDR3 residues: CASQTAPSYEQYF. The CDR3 DNA follows: TGTGCCAGCCAGACAGCACCATCCTACGAGCAGTACTTC.

The rearrangement uses TRBV5-4 and TRBJ1-1, with D maybe TRBD1 (6 bases). Germline V gene data show CDR1 as SGHNT and CDR2 as YYREEE (reference sequence). V was pared by 4 bases and J by 0 bases, with 13 bases between. The CDR3 has 15 residues. The CDR3: CASSPRQDLNTEAFF. Here the CDR3 DNA reads TGTGCCAGCAGCCCCCGACAGGATCTGAACACTGAAGCTTTCTTT.

The chain uses TRBV29-1 and TRBJ2-7; 8 positions match TRBD2. V was clipped by 6 bases and J by 2 bases; unmatched bases: 9. Germline V gene lookup returns CDR1 SQVTM and CDR2 ANQGSEA. CDR3 length: 14 amino acids. CDR3 sequence (DNA): TGCAGCGTCCCCTCCCCGGGGGGGACCTACGAGCAGTACTTC. It yields the protein CSVPSPGGTYEQYF.

This clone occurred a few times. The chain uses TRBV11-3 and TRBJ2-2, with D possibly being TRBD2 (6 bases). This CDR3 is 13 amino acids long. Germline V gives CDR1 SGHNT, CDR2 YENEEA. Between the trimmed V and J ends, which lost 4 bases and 6 bases, there was a span of 9 bases. The CDR3 is CASSSREAGELFF. CDR3 DNA sequence: TGTGCCAGCAGCTCCAGGGAGGCCGGGGAGCTGTTTTTT. The variable domain in full, completed from reference TRBV11-3 and TRBJ2-2, reads EAGVVQSPRYKIIEKKQPVAFWCNPISGHNTLYWYLQNLGQGPELLIRYENEEAVDDSQLPKDRFSAERLKGVDSTLKIQPAELGDSAVYLCASSSREAGELFFGEGSRLTVL.

V usage is TRBV19 and J usage is TRBJ2-1; 12 bases map to TRBD2. Germline V lookup: CDR1 LNHDA, CDR2 SQIVND (reference sequence). V lost 5 bases, J lost 5 bases, and 7 bases stayed unmatched. The CDR3 has 16 residues. CDR3 loop: CASSPRLAGVNNEQFF. The DNA for the CDR3 is TGTGCCAGTAGTCCCCGACTAGCGGGGGTAAACAATGAGCAGTTCTTC.

The V and J genes are TRBV28 and TRBJ1-2, with D unclear. The CDR3 spans 12 residues. Trimming pared 1 base from V and 4 bases from J, leaving 4 bases between. In germline, CDR1 is MDHEN, CDR2 SYDVKM. The DNA of the CDR3 is TGTGCCAGCAGTTTATCCTCCTATGGCTACACCTTC. It is translated as CASSLSSYGYTF.

The rearrangement links TRBV4-2 to TRBJ2-6; maybe TRBD2 (5 bases). Germline V gives CDR1 LGHNA, CDR2 YNFKEQ. CDR3 size: 18 residues. V was cut by 1 base and J by 2 bases, with 15 bases left in between. Here the CDR3 DNA reads TGTGCCAGCAGCCAAGCTGAGGGAACTATCCCTGGGGCCAACGTCCTGACTTTC. This encodes CASSQAEGTIPGANVLTF.